Listed here are 19 T cell receptor beta chains from one sample, sequenced in a study of T cell responses to AZD1222 COVID-19 vaccine. Assay: immunoSEQ multiplex PCR; the TCRdb copy retains only in-frame clones and omits some. In the table there are 150,000 or so clones, approximately 91% of which are singletons. The specimen was peripheral blood, collected 28 days after the second AZD1222 dose. These TCRs come from an adult who received the AZD1222 COVID-19 vaccine.

The rearrangement links TRBV28 to TRBJ1-6, with a weak D call TRBD1 (5 bases). Trimming took off 6 bases at V and 6 bases at J, with 15 bases between the two ends. Per germline, CDR1 MDHEN and CDR2 SYDVKM. The CDR3 totals 15 residues. CDR3 in amino acids: CASRPATRGNSPLHF. The DNA for the CDR3 is TGTGCCAGCAGGCCGGCGACGAGGGGTAATTCACCCCTCCACTTT.

The chain uses TRBV6-1 and TRBJ1-5; no clear D. The CDR3 is 13 amino acids. V lost 3 bases and J 4 bases, leaving 7 bases between the germline ends. The germline gives CDR1 MNHNS, CDR2 SASEGT. In DNA form, the CDR3 reads TGTGCCAGCAGTGAGCTCGGTAATCAGCCCCAGCATTTT. Its translation is CASSELGNQPQHF.

This chain connects TRBV6-1 to TRBJ1-6, with a possible D match to TRBD1 (5 bases). Trimming shortened V by 2 bases and J by 7 bases, and 15 bases separated the two germline ends. Germline CDR1 is MNHNS and CDR2 is SASEGT. This CDR3 has 16 amino acids. Here the CDR3 reads CASSESLRAGNSPLHF. CDR3 in DNA: TGTGCCAGCAGTGAAAGCTTACGGGCAGGGAATTCACCCCTCCACTTT.

The chain joins TRBV2 to TRBJ1-5; TRBD1 might be the D (5 bases). CDR1 and CDR2 from the germline V gene are SNHLY and FYNNEI. Trimming shortened V by 5 bases and J by 8 bases, and 16 bases separated the two germline ends. The CDR3 is 14 residues long. The CDR3 sequence: CASSFNGAGEPQHF. Written as DNA, the CDR3 is TGTGCCAGCAGTTTTAACGGGGCTGGAGAGCCCCAGCATTTT.

The chain joins TRBV6-6 to TRBJ2-7, with D possibly TRBD2 on 6 matching bases. Trimming removed 7 bases from V and 9 bases from J, with 16 bases in between. The CDR3 spans 12 residues. From germline, CDR1 is MNHNY and CDR2 SVGAGI (reference sequence). CDR3 sequence: CASTPYGGPQYF. The CDR3 nucleotides are TGTGCCAGCACTCCCTACGGGGGACCGCAGTACTTC.

The V and J genes are TRBV6-2 or TRBV6-3 and TRBJ2-1; tentatively, D is TRBD2 (7 bases). V was trimmed by 6 bases and J by 4 bases, leaving 16 bases between them. This CDR3 comprises 15 residues. Germline-derived CDR1 and CDR2 are MNHEY and SVGEGT. CDR3 nucleotides: TGTGCCAGCAGCACTGGGGGGGGGCCGTACAATGAGCAGTTCTTC. Protein: CASSTGGGPYNEQFF.

The chain uses TRBV5-1 and TRBJ2-1; 11 nucleotides agree with TRBD1. The CDR3 has 15 residues. V lost 4 bases, J lost 8 bases, and 8 bases stayed unmatched. Germline assignment: CDR1 SGHRS and CDR2 YFSETQ. As DNA, the CDR3 is TGCGCCAGCAGCCAAAGGACAGGGGGCGCGGATGAGCAGTTCTTC. Translated: CASSQRTGGADEQFF.

In nucleotides, the CDR3 is TGTGCCAGCAGCTTGGCAGGGGCGGAAGATACGCAGTATTTT. Translation gives CASSLAGAEDTQYF. The chain employs TRBV7-3 and TRBJ2-3, with D tentatively TRBD1 (6 bases). V was shortened by 3 bases and J by 5 bases, with 12 bases between the two germline ends. CDR1 and CDR2 from the germline V gene are SGHTA and FQGTGA. This CDR3 has 14 residues.

This clone was seen only once. V gene TRBV13 combines with J gene TRBJ2-1, with 8 bases matching TRBD2. Trimming at V came to 0 bases and at J to 2 bases, leaving 0 bases not matched to a gene. The CDR3 runs to 15 residues. Germline assignment: CDR1 PRHDT and CDR2 FYEKMQ (reference sequence). The CDR3 sequence: CASSLGSGTYNEQFF. DNA of the CDR3: TGTGCCAGCAGCTTAGGTAGCGGGACCTACAATGAGCAGTTCTTC.

This chain links TRBV24-1 with TRBJ2-7, with 7 nucleotides matching TRBD2. Germline CDR1 KGHDR, CDR2 SFDVKD. The length of the CDR3 is 16 residues. V lost 4 bases to trimming and J lost 1 base; unmatched junction nucleotides: 9. In DNA form, the CDR3 reads TGTGCCACCAGTGAACCGGGACTACTTATTTCCTACGAGCAGTACTTC. Protein: CATSEPGLLISYEQYF.

The J gene is TRBJ1-3, the V gene TRBV24-1; a possible D gene is TRBD1 (5 bases). CDR1 and CDR2 from the germline V gene are KGHDR and SFDVKD. The CDR3 has 13 amino acids. Trimming stripped 7 bases from V and 2 bases from J, with 8 bases between. The CDR3 loop reads CATSQGAGNTIYF. The CDR3 DNA reads as TGTGCCACCAGCCAGGGAGCTGGAAACACCATATATTTT.

The chain combines TRBV7-9 with TRBJ1-5, with 12 bases aligning to TRBD1. The germline CDR1 and CDR2 sequences are SEHNR and FQNEAQ (reference sequence). V lost 5 bases to trimming and J lost 3 bases; unmatched junction nucleotides: 11. There are 18 residues in the CDR3. CDR3 region: CASSAPGTGGANNQPQHF. The CDR3, as DNA: TGTGCCAGCAGCGCTCCCGGGACAGGGGGCGCGAACAATCAGCCCCAGCATTTT. Drawing the rest from reference TRBV7-9 and TRBJ1-5, the complete variable domain is DTGVSQNPRHKITKRGQNVTFRCDPISEHNRLYWYRQTLGQGPEFLTYFQNEAQLEKSRLLSDRFSAERPKGSFSTLEIQRTEQGDSAMYLCASSAPGTGGANNQPQHFGDGTRLSIL.

This clone was seen a handful of times. The rearrangement joins TRBV7-9 to TRBJ2-7, with 8 bases that match TRBD1. CDR1 and CDR2 (germline): SEHNR, FQNEAQ (reference sequence). Trimming at V came to 5 bases and at J to 2 bases, leaving 8 bases not matched to a gene. The CDR3 covers 15 residues. CDR3 loop: CASSTTGVLPYEQYF. Written as DNA, the CDR3 is TGTGCCAGCAGCACGACAGGGGTTCTACCCTACGAGCAGTACTTC.

V and J are TRBV7-2 and TRBJ2-1, with a tentative D call TRBD2 (5 bases). V was shortened by 5 bases and J by 13 bases, with 15 bases between the two germline ends. The germline V gene encodes CDR1 SGHTA and CDR2 FQGNSA. The CDR3 totals 12 residues. The CDR3 DNA reads as TGTGCCAGCAGCACCGGACTGGTTTCACAGTTCTTC. Translating it yields CASSTGLVSQFF.

V and J are TRBV7-3 and TRBJ2-1; D is unresolved. Germline lookup yields CDR1 SGHTA and CDR2 FQGTGA. Trimming removed 5 bases at V and 0 bases at J, with 14 bases between. CDR3 length: 16 residues. CDR3 coding DNA: TGTGCCAGCAGCGCCCAAGCTCACCCCTCCTACAATGAGCAGTTCTTC. Its protein is CASSAQAHPSYNEQFF. The entire variable domain, with the rest obtained from reference TRBV7-3 and TRBJ2-1, is as follows: GAGVSQTPSNKVTEKGKYVELRCDPISGHTALYWYRQSLGQGPEFLIYFQGTGAADDSGLPNDRFFAVRPEGSVSTLKIQRTERGDSAVYLCASSAQAHPSYNEQFFGPGTRLTVL.

The V gene is TRBV30, the J gene TRBJ1-1; D is unclear. This CDR3 contains 15 residues. The V end lost 2 bases, the J end lost 0 bases, and 13 bases lay between the germline ends. In germline, CDR1 is GTSNPN, CDR2 SVGIG (reference sequence). The CDR3 reads CAWSFGDMMNTEAFF. Here the CDR3 DNA reads TGTGCCTGGAGTTTTGGAGACATGATGAACACTGAAGCTTTCTTT.

This sequence joins TRBV5-5 and TRBJ1-2, with 9 nucleotides matching TRBD1. Germline CDR1 and CDR2: SGHKS and YYEKEE (reference sequence). V was pared by 2 bases and J by 4 bases, with 6 bases of the junction left unmatched. The CDR3 totals 15 residues. In DNA form, the CDR3 reads TGTGCCAGCAGCTTTCCGGGACAGGGCTCCTATGGCTACACCTTC. As protein: CASSFPGQGSYGYTF.

The rearrangement uses TRBV9 and TRBJ2-1; 10 bases are a match to TRBD2. After removal of 3 bases from V and 9 bases from J, the junction contained 6 bases not matched to a gene. The CDR3 has 14 residues. CDR1 and CDR2 (germline): SGDLS, YYNGEE. CDR3 in amino acids: CASSEPSGSGEQFF. In DNA form, the CDR3 reads TGTGCCAGCAGCGAGCCTAGCGGGAGTGGTGAGCAGTTCTTC. Using reference TRBV9 and TRBJ2-1 for the parts outside the CDR3, the full variable domain is DSGVTQTPKHLITATGQRVTLRCSPRSGDLSVYWYQQSLDQGLQFLIQYYNGEERAKGNILERFSAQQFPDLHSELNLSSLELGDSALYFCASSEPSGSGEQFFGPGTRLTVL.

The chain links TRBV10-3 to TRBJ1-2; D remains ambiguous. Germline CDR1 reads ENHRY; CDR2 reads SYGVKD. The CDR3 extends over 14 amino acids. The germline V and J ends were trimmed by 0 bases and 3 bases, with 8 bases remaining between them. CDR3 nucleotides: TGTGCCATCAGTGAGTCGGCAGCACACTATGGCTACACCTTC. Translated, it gives CAISESAAHYGYTF.